Listed below are T cell receptor beta chains from one sample, sequenced in a study of T cell repertoires in cytomegalovirus infection. TCRdb processed the reads anew with MiXCR; each CDR3 protein has one entry. Among 550,000 to 850,000 distinct CDR3 sequences listed, roughly a third were seen once. The antigens of these receptors remain unknown. The sequenced sample was cultured PBMCs, obtained from culture after CMV antigen stimulation. These receptors were taken from a human donor in good health (CMV status not recorded). Some clones in this sample may be carry-over from other donors' samples. Both conserved end residues are part of each CDR3. A D gene is named only where the DNA matches it firmly. Only part of the rows carry a size: once, few, many, or a class if the clone is expanded.

j_gene | d_gene | abundance | v_gene | CDR3aa | CDR3nt
TRBJ1-2 | TRBD1 | few | TRBV12-3/TRBV12-4 | CASRDRGHYGYTF | TGTGCCAGCAGGGACAGGGGCCACTATGGCTACACCTTC
TRBJ2-7 | NA | many | TRBV7-2 | CASSLAVYEQYF | TGTGCCAGCAGCTTAGCAGTTTACGAGCAGTACTTC
TRBJ2-5 | NA | many | TRBV7-9 | CASSIETQYF | TGTGCCAGCAGCATAGAGACCCAGTACTTC
TRBJ1-6 | NA | NA | TRBV20-1 | CSAAGFSYSPLHF | TGCAGTGCTGCCGGGTTTTCTTATTCACCCCTCCACTTT
TRBJ2-7 | TRBD2 | few | TRBV7-2 | CASSLTGLGIYEQYF | TGTGCCAGCAGCCTGACGGGACTAGGAATCTACGAGCAGTACTTC
TRBJ1-4 | NA | NA | TRBV2 | CASSRQKTREKLFF | TGTGCCAGCAGCCGACAGAAAACGCGTGAAAAACTGTTTTTT
TRBJ1-1 | NA | NA | TRBV3-1 | CASSLPGTLTEAFF | TGTGCCAGCAGCCTTCCAGGGACTCTTACTGAAGCTTTCTTT
TRBJ2-2 | TRBD2 | NA | TRBV7-6 | CASSFPLAGPPNTGELFF | TGTGCCAGCAGCTTCCCCTTAGCGGGTCCCCCCAACACCGGGGAGCTGTTTTTT
TRBJ2-5 | TRBD1 | many | TRBV7-2 | CASGDRVTPRRYF | TGTGCCAGCGGGGACAGGGTCACCCCCCGAAGGTACTTC
TRBJ1-6 | NA | NA | TRBV20-1 | CSARGGSGDISSSYNSPLHF | TGCAGTGCTAGGGGGGGGTCTGGGGACATATCGAGCTCCTATAATTCACCCCTCCACTTT
TRBJ2-1 | NA | NA | TRBV2 | CASSLSPSDTYNEQFF | TGTGCCAGCAGTCTCTCGCCTAGCGACACCTACAATGAGCAGTTCTTC
TRBJ2-7 | NA | few | TRBV7-8 | CASSLVYFSYEQYF | TGTGCCAGCAGCTTAGTGTACTTCTCCTACGAGCAGTACTTC
TRBJ1-6 | TRBD1 | few | TRBV2 | CASSYTGTGSPLHF | TGTGCCAGCAGTTACACCGGGACAGGTTCACCCCTCCACTTT
TRBJ2-7 | TRBD2 | NA | TRBV5-4 | CASSPAGGSSYEQYF | TGTGCCAGCAGCCCTGCGGGGGGGAGCTCCTACGAGCAGTACTTC
TRBJ1-1 | TRBD1 | NA | TRBV7-2 | CASSLRTGEKAFF | TGTGCCAGCAGCTTAAGGACAGGGGAGAAAGCTTTCTTT
TRBJ1-6 | NA | NA | TRBV7-3 | CASSLVATVNSPLHF | TGTGCCAGCAGCTTAGTTGCGACCGTAAATTCACCCCTCCACTTT
TRBJ1-1 | NA | many | TRBV7-2 | CASSFGGSTEAFF | TGTGCCAGCAGCTTCGGGGGAAGCACTGAAGCTTTCTTT
TRBJ2-1 | NA | few | TRBV19 | CASSMVPGGYEQFF | TGTGCCAGTAGTATGGTCCCAGGCGGGTATGAGCAGTTCTTC
TRBJ1-2 | NA | once | TRBV11-2 | CASSLGGRRGGYTF | TGTGCCAGCAGCCTAGGAGGGCGGAGAGGTGGCTACACCTTC
TRBJ2-3 | TRBD2 | NA | TRBV4-1 | CASSQVHPGGIADTQYF | TGCGCCAGCAGCCAAGTTCATCCGGGGGGGATTGCAGATACGCAGTATTTT
TRBJ2-5 | TRBD2 | few | TRBV7-2 | CASRSGTSGTQYF | TGTGCCAGCAGATCCGGGACTAGCGGGACCCAGTACTTC
TRBJ1-5 | NA | NA | TRBV28 | CASRDRLGQPQHF | TGTGCCAGCAGAGACAGGCTCGGGCAGCCCCAGCATTTT
TRBJ2-7 | NA | NA | TRBV3-1 | CASSQAPGQMEQYF | TGTGCCAGCAGCCAAGCACCTGGGCAGATGGAGCAGTACTTC